This T cell receptor (beta chain) was observed in a study of T cell responses to AZD1222 COVID-19 vaccine. Study details: Pooling covered second doses at about 4 or about 12 weeks. General observations from the study: After the peak T cell response, and only then, were repertoires sampled. Donors were mostly white British, more females; clonal diversity possibly underestimated.

Generated by immunoSEQ multiplex PCR, the TCRdb table keeps only in-frame clones and is missing some. The repertoire holds about 140,000 clones, with roughly 92% as singletons. The V end was cut by 0 bases, the J end by 1 base, with 10 bases between. Germline lookup yields CDR1 SGHRS and CDR2 YFSETQ. The CDR3 has 15 amino acids. Turning to this clone: Its antigen is not known.

The source material was peripheral blood, sampled on day 0 of AZD1222 vaccination. The gene calls are TRBV5-1 and TRBJ1-1; possibly TRBD1 for D (5 bases). The receptor was isolated from an adult in good health. CDR3 sequence: CASSLVQGGNTEAFF. The DNA of the CDR3 is TGCGCCAGCAGCTTGGTTCAGGGCGGGAACACTGAAGCTTTCTTT.